One and the same sample provided the 4 T cell receptor beta chains below, sequenced in a study of blood T cell repertoires in COVID-19. Method: immunoSEQ multiplex PCR; TCRdb's copy keeps in-frame clones and lacks some. The sample yields 150,000 to 200,000 clones, under 90% seen once. Input material: PBMCs or T cells enriched from blood (not recorded which). The receptors here all came from a man aged 50 or older who had recovered from COVID-19.

This clone was recorded only once. This chain uses TRBV19 with TRBJ1-1; weak D call: TRBD1 (6 bases). V was clipped by 4 bases and J by 4 bases, with 13 bases between them. Germline V gene data show CDR1 as LNHDA and CDR2 as SQIVND (reference sequence). The CDR3 extends over 14 amino acids. The CDR3 DNA reads as TGTGCCAGTAGTAACTCCGACAGGACCACTGAAGCTTTCTTT. It is translated as CASSNSDRTTEAFF.

This chain uses TRBV10-3 with TRBJ2-7; 8 bases match TRBD1. CDR3 size: 15 residues. Trimming cost V 6 bases and J 1 base; bases outside gene matches: 8. CDR1 is ENHRY and CDR2 is SYGVKD in the germline V gene. In nucleotides, the CDR3 is TGTGCCATCAGCCCGTCCGGGACAGGATCCTACGAGCAGTACTTC. Its translation is CAISPSGTGSYEQYF.

The rearrangement links TRBV28 to TRBJ2-1, with D possibly matching TRBD1 (6 bases). Germline assignment: CDR1 MDHEN and CDR2 SYDVKM. V was clipped by 3 bases and J by 8 bases, with 14 bases between them. CDR3 length equals 14 residues. DNA for the CDR3: TGTGCCAGCAGTTTCTTAAGGGGGAACGATGAGCAGTTCTTC. Protein sequence: CASSFLRGNDEQFF.

This sequence joins TRBV7-3 and TRBJ1-3; tentative D call: TRBD1 (6 bases). The CDR3 runs to 13 residues. From germline, CDR1 is SGHTA and CDR2 FQGTGA. V was cut by 4 bases and J by 4 bases, with 8 bases left in between. The CDR3 region is CASSSGQGNTIYF. DNA of the CDR3: TGTGCCAGCAGCTCAGGACAGGGAAACACCATATATTTT. Based on the CDR3 plus reference TRBV7-3 and TRBJ1-3, the full variable domain is GAGVSQTPSNKVTEKGKYVELRCDPISGHTALYWYRQSLGQGPEFLIYFQGTGAADDSGLPNDRFFAVRPEGSVSTLKIQRTERGDSAVYLCASSSGQGNTIYFGEGSWLTVV.